One T cell receptor (beta chain) is described in this entry. What it binds is not known. This entry is derived from a study of T-cell reconstitution after alpha-beta-depleted transplantation in children. The authors prepared the TCRbeta library with unique molecular identifiers. One entry per CDR3 protein, called by TCRdb with MiXCR from the PCR reads. The sample has some 140,000 distinct CDR3 sequences; 9.7% are singletons. Overall study findings and caveats: In some patients, recipient T cells and intrathymic progenitors surviving conditioning explained high day-60 diversity. Two months or so post-transplant, alpha-beta T cells reportedly derived from several hundred expanded graft clones. From newly produced T cells came most of the T-cell counts and diversity one year after transplant.

The germline gives CDR1 SGHNT, CDR2 YENEEA. V shed 1 base and J 6 bases; nucleotides not matched to a gene: 9. This CDR3 has 16 amino acids. The source of this sequence is a girl under three years old who had a stem cell transplant for combined immunodeficiency, so the T cells may come from the graft donor. Sequencing used PBMCs, mostly from graft donor cells, obtained 180 days after TCRalphabeta/CD19-depleted stem cell transplant. V is TRBV11-3 and J is TRBJ2-1; 7 nucleotides align to TRBD1. CDR3 sequence reads: CASSLGRDSWGNEQFF. The CDR3 bases are TGTGCCAGCAGCTTAGGTAGGGACAGCTGGGGCAATGAGCAGTTCTTC.